The source of this T cell receptor (beta chain) is a study of T cells in Graves' hyperthyroidism and ophthalmopathy. The length of the CDR3 is 14 amino acids, counting both ends. Germline V CDR1 and CDR2: SGHNT, YENEEA. There were TCR beta CDR3 regions amplified from RNA transcripts. A set of HTBI primers served as the primers for a first-round RT-PCR of the TCR CDR3. Using its own MiXCR run on the multiplex PCR reads, TCRdb lists one record per CDR3 protein. The sample lists approximately 58,000 distinct CDR3 sequences, 40% to 55% occurring once. Regarding this clonotype: This CDR3 fails to terminate in the conserved phenylalanine or tryptophan, so it likely reflects a read error. The DNA is omitted, as the CDR3 cannot be located on it reliably, and the CDR3 follows TCRdb's listing.

This receptor was obtained from a woman in her 30s with Graves' ophthalmopathy. The sample consisted of blood. This chain links TRBV11-3 with TRBJ2-2; no check of the table's D call, TRBD1, against the DNA was made. CDR3 sequence reads: CASSLGQGAGELFL.